The 28 T cell receptor beta chains given below trace back to one sample, sequenced in a study of T cells in tuberculosis. Assay used: immunoSEQ multiplex PCR; TCRdb lists only in-frame clones, some missing. This table holds some 30,000 clones, 86% found once. Time point reported: new active TB diagnosis, blood taken before or within 7 days of starting treatment. The material was PBMCs, obtained at tuberculosis diagnosis. The receptors here all came from an adult with tuberculosis.

This chain links TRBV6-1 with TRBJ1-1; the D gene is possibly TRBD1 (6 bases). Germline loops: CDR1 MNHNS, CDR2 SASEGT. This CDR3 is 17 amino acids long. Trimming removed 3 bases at V and 0 bases at J, with 17 bases between. Here the CDR3 DNA reads TGTGCCAGCAGTGAGACGTACACAGGGTTCATGAACACTGAAGCTTTCTTT. Translated: CASSETYTGFMNTEAFF.

The chain links TRBV19 to TRBJ2-1, with 13 positions matching TRBD2. CDR3 length: 18 amino acids. CDR1 and CDR2 (germline): LNHDA, SQIVND (reference sequence). V shed 5 bases and J 0 bases; nucleotides not matched to a gene: 7. The DNA of the CDR3 is TGTGCCAGTAGTCCAAGGACTAGCGGGGGTCCCTCCTACAATGAGCAGTTCTTC. It codes for CASSPRTSGGPSYNEQFF.

This chain joins TRBV2 and TRBJ1-2; a weak D match, TRBD1 (5 bases). CDR3 length: 13 residues. Germline CDR1 reads SNHLY; CDR2 reads FYNNEI. Deletions cut 8 bases from V and 7 bases from J, with 17 bases between. The CDR3 DNA reads as TGTGCCAGCGAGTCAGGGCTGGGTGGTGGCTACACCTTC. Translation: CASESGLGGGYTF.

The CDR3 sequence is CASSPLAGGRETQYF. CDR3 in DNA: TGTGCCAGCAGTCCTCTAGCGGGGGGGAGGGAGACCCAGTACTTC. The chain employs TRBV7-6 and TRBJ2-5, with 12 bases that match TRBD2. Germline loops: CDR1 SGHVS, CDR2 FNYEAQ. V lost 6 bases to trimming and J lost 5 bases; unmatched junction nucleotides: 7. The CDR3 extends over 15 amino acids.

The chain carries TRBV15 and TRBJ2-6; 12 bases agree with TRBD1. Germline V gene lookup returns CDR1 LNHNV and CDR2 YYDKDF (reference sequence). The V and J ends lost 4 bases and 3 bases, in that order; junction bases with no gene match: 4. This CDR3 comprises 17 residues. The CDR3 here is CATSNRDRGHGANVLTF. Written as DNA, the CDR3 is TGTGCCACCAGCAATAGGGACAGGGGGCATGGGGCCAACGTCCTGACTTTC.

This clone has just one count. J is TRBJ2-1 and V is TRBV9, with 11 bases that match TRBD2. Germline CDR1 SGDLS, CDR2 YYNGEE. The CDR3 totals 15 residues. With V trimmed by 4 bases and J by 4 bases, 4 bases remained unmatched. CDR3 protein: CASSPGLAAYNEQFF. The DNA of the CDR3 is TGTGCCAGCAGCCCGGGACTAGCGGCATACAATGAGCAGTTCTTC.

The CDR3 spells CASSIRDVDTQYF. DNA of the CDR3: TGTGCCAGTAGTATTCGGGATGTGGATACGCAGTATTTT. The chain combines TRBV19 with TRBJ2-3, with D possibly matching TRBD2 (5 bases). The CDR3 is 13 amino acids. The V gene lost 3 bases and the J gene lost 6 bases, with 10 bases spanning the gap. Germline loops: CDR1 LNHDA, CDR2 SQIVND (reference sequence).

This chain connects TRBV5-4 to TRBJ2-1; 10 bases are shared with TRBD2. V trimming: 0 bases; J trimming: 5 bases; junction bases outside the gene matches: 8. CDR1 and CDR2 (germline): SGHNT, YYREEE (reference sequence). This CDR3 comprises 17 residues. Here the CDR3 DNA reads TGTGCCAGCAGCTTGGCACCTCTAGCGGGAGAAAACAATGAGCAGTTCTTC. Translating gives CASSLAPLAGENNEQFF.

The chain has TRBV6-4 and TRBJ2-1; perhaps TRBD1 as D (6 bases). This CDR3 is built from 13 residues. The V end lost 3 bases, the J end lost 7 bases, and 10 bases lay between the germline ends. Germline CDR1 and CDR2: MRHNA and SNTAGT. Here the CDR3 reads CASSDTGLNEQFF. The CDR3 DNA is TGTGCCAGCAGTGATACAGGGTTGAATGAGCAGTTCTTC.

This chain links TRBV5-1 with TRBJ1-1; D is possibly TRBD1 (6 bases). CDR3 size: 13 residues. The germline V gene encodes CDR1 SGHRS and CDR2 YFSETQ. Trimming stripped 6 bases from V and 1 base from J, with 10 bases between. CDR3 residues: CASNLGQNTEAFF. Here the CDR3 DNA reads TGCGCCAGCAACCTGGGACAGAACACTGAAGCTTTCTTT.

This clone was seen a few times. This chain uses TRBV4-1 with TRBJ1-5; D possibly corresponds to TRBD1 (5 bases). Looked up from germline, CDR1 is MGHRA and CDR2 is YSYEKL. V was shortened by 1 base and J by 7 bases, with 14 bases between the two germline ends. CDR3 length: 15 amino acids. CDR3 protein: CASSQVSGTSQPQHF. CDR3 bases: TGCGCCAGCAGCCAAGTTTCCGGGACTAGCCAGCCCCAGCATTTT.

The rearrangement uses TRBV2 and TRBJ1-1; D gene ambiguous. Germline V CDR1 and CDR2: SNHLY, FYNNEI. Trimming left V 7 bases short and J 1 base short, with 4 bases between. CDR3 length: 11 residues. CDR3 in amino acids: CASIKNTEAFF. CDR3 DNA: TGTGCCAGCATAAAGAACACTGAAGCTTTCTTT.

V and J are TRBV6-4 and TRBJ2-1; 11 bases agree with TRBD2. This CDR3 spans 15 amino acids. The germline CDR1 and CDR2 sequences are MRHNA and SNTAGT. The ends lost 4 bases at V and 2 bases at J; junction bases unmatched: 1. The CDR3 bases are TGTGCCAGCAGTGCGACTAGCGGGACCTACAATGAGCAGTTCTTC. Translated: CASSATSGTYNEQFF.

The chain is built from TRBV7-3 and TRBJ2-1, with TRBD2 matching over 10 bases. Trimming at V came to 5 bases and at J to 4 bases, leaving 5 bases not matched to a gene. CDR1 and CDR2 (germline): SGHTA, FQGTGA. The CDR3 runs to 15 residues. The CDR3 sequence is CASSLGTSVYNEQFF. CDR3 DNA sequence: TGTGCCAGCAGCCTTGGGACTAGCGTATACAATGAGCAGTTCTTC.

The gene calls are TRBV30 and TRBJ2-5, with a weak D call TRBD1 (6 bases). V shed 6 bases and J shed 5 bases, with 19 bases lying between them. This CDR3 contains 14 residues. CDR1 is GTSNPN, CDR2 SVGIG, per germline (reference sequence). The CDR3 spells CACLRDTEGETQYF. The DNA for the CDR3 is TGTGCCTGCCTACGGGACACCGAAGGGGAGACCCAGTACTTC.

This clone showed up just a few times. The chain has TRBV5-1 and TRBJ2-7; D is possibly TRBD1 (5 bases). The V gene lost 5 bases and the J gene lost 0 bases, with 15 bases spanning the gap. Germline V CDR1 and CDR2: SGHRS, YFSETQ. The CDR3 spans 15 residues. In DNA, the CDR3 is TGCGCCAGCAGGTGGAGCGACAGAAGCTCCTACGAGCAGTACTTC. This translates into CASRWSDRSSYEQYF.

The chain uses TRBV7-9 and TRBJ2-1; 8 bases agree with TRBD2. The CDR3 extends over 18 amino acids. After removal of 8 bases from V and 10 bases from J, the junction contained 25 bases not matched to a gene. From germline, CDR1 is SEHNR and CDR2 FQNEAQ (reference sequence). In DNA form, the CDR3 reads TGTGCCAGCGCCAAAGCGGGAGCCCTAGCTCCCGTCAGTGGGGAGCAGTTCTTC. Residues: CASAKAGALAPVSGEQFF.

The chain uses TRBV5-1 and TRBJ2-5; 8 bases match TRBD1. The CDR3 has 16 residues. The germline V gene has CDR1 SGHRS and CDR2 YFSETQ. Trimming cost V 0 bases and J 9 bases; bases outside gene matches: 13. The CDR3 sequence is CASSLALAGVQGAQYF. CDR3 DNA sequence: TGCGCCAGCAGCTTGGCACTAGCAGGGGTACAGGGGGCCCAGTACTTC.

V and J are TRBV28 and TRBJ1-1; the D is unclear. This CDR3 is 13 amino acids long. V lost 3 bases to trimming and J lost 5 bases, with 10 bases between them. Germline loops: CDR1 MDHEN, CDR2 SYDVKM. CDR3 nucleotides: TGTGCCAGCAGTTTTGGGTCGGGAACTGAAGCTTTCTTT. Amino acids: CASSFGSGTEAFF.

The chain joins TRBV2 to TRBJ1-1, with D hard to call. CDR1 is SNHLY, CDR2 FYNNEI, per germline. The germline V and J ends were trimmed by 3 bases and 3 bases, with 8 bases remaining between them. CDR3 size: 13 residues. In nucleotides, the CDR3 is TGTGCCAGCAGTGACGACACCGACACTGAAGCTTTCTTT. As protein: CASSDDTDTEAFF.

The count of this clone is one. The chain employs TRBV12-5 and TRBJ1-5, with 9 positions matching TRBD1. The germline V gene encodes CDR1 LGHNT and CDR2 FRNRAP. Trimming at V came to 6 bases and at J to 7 bases, leaving 7 bases not matched to a gene. There are 14 residues in the CDR3. The CDR3 DNA reads as TGTGCTAGTGGGCCGGGACAGGGAGGCCAGCCCCAGCATTTT. Its protein is CASGPGQGGQPQHF.

This sequence joins TRBV14 and TRBJ2-7; 9 bases fit TRBD2. The CDR3 has 14 amino acids. Germline values: CDR1 SGHDN, CDR2 FVKESK. J lost 4 bases, V lost 1 base, and 2 bases had no gene match. The CDR3 sequence: CASSQAAGGYEQYF. The CDR3 nucleotides read TGTGCCAGCAGCCAAGCAGCGGGGGGATACGAGCAGTACTTC.

This clone was seen a handful of times. The rearrangement uses TRBV6-6 and TRBJ2-5; tentative D call: TRBD1 (8 bases). The CDR3 sequence is 15 residues long. Between the trimmed V and J ends, which lost 4 bases and 2 bases, there was a span of 14 bases. The germline V gene encodes CDR1 MNHNY and CDR2 SVGAGI (reference sequence). The CDR3 here is CASSLGQGGQETQYF. The CDR3 coding sequence is TGTGCCAGCAGTTTAGGACAGGGAGGGCAAGAGACCCAGTACTTC.

This clone was detected once. The chain links TRBV2 to TRBJ1-2, with TRBD1 as a possible D gene (6 bases). This CDR3 comprises 15 residues. Germline V gene lookup returns CDR1 SNHLY and CDR2 FYNNEI. V was cut by 1 base and J by 8 bases, with 17 bases left in between. CDR3 nucleotide sequence: TGTGCCAGCAGTGAAGTATCGGGGAGGGGGACCGGCTACACCTTC. Its protein product is CASSEVSGRGTGYTF.

This clone was recorded only once. The chain links TRBV9 to TRBJ1-6; a possible D gene is TRBD1 (5 bases). The CDR3 has 15 amino acids. The ends were cut back, 8 bases at V and 0 bases at J, with 12 bases in the middle. Germline V gene data show CDR1 as SGDLS and CDR2 as YYNGEE. CDR3 DNA: TGTGCCAGTGGGGCGGAAAGCTCCTATAATTCACCCCTCCACTTT. It codes for CASGAESSYNSPLHF.

This chain links TRBV27 with TRBJ2-1; 7 bases agree with TRBD2. The ends lost 5 bases at V and 2 bases at J; junction bases unmatched: 9. Per the germline V gene, CDR1 is MNHEY and CDR2 is SMNVEV (reference sequence). This CDR3 has 16 amino acids. For the CDR3, the DNA is TGTGCCAGCAGTGGAAGAGCGGGGTCTACCTACAATGAGCAGTTCTTC. This gives the protein CASSGRAGSTYNEQFF.

The gene calls are TRBV28 and TRBJ2-7, with a possible D match to TRBD1 (5 bases). The V gene's germline CDR1 is MDHEN and CDR2 SYDVKM. V lost 3 bases, J lost 2 bases, and 8 bases lay in between. The CDR3 covers 13 residues. The CDR3 loop is CASSFPGTYEQYF. In DNA, the CDR3 is TGTGCCAGCAGTTTTCCAGGGACCTACGAGCAGTACTTC.

The chain combines TRBV6-6 with TRBJ1-2, with TRBD1 as a possible D gene (5 bases). Germline V gives CDR1 MNHNY, CDR2 SVGAGI (reference sequence). This CDR3 contains 13 residues. V was trimmed by 7 bases and J by 4 bases, leaving 13 bases between them. The CDR3 nucleotides are TGTGCCAGCACAGCGGGGCGGCTCTATGGCTACACCTTC. It encodes CASTAGRLYGYTF.